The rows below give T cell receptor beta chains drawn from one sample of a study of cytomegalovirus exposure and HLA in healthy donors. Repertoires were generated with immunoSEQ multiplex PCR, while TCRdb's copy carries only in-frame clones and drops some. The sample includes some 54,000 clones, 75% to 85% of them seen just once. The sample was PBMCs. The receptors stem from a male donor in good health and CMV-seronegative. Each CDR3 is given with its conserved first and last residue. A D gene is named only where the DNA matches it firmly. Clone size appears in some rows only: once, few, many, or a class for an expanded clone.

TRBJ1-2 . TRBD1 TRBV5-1 TGCGCCAGCAGCTTAGCTACTGGCAGGGGGGATGGCTACACCTTC CASSLATGRGDGYTF
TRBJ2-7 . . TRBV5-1 TGCGCCAGCAATCCCGACGGGTTATCCTACGAGCAGTACTTC CASNPDGLSYEQYF
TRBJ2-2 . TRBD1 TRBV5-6 TGTGCCAGCAGCTTGCAGGACAGGAGAACCGGGGAGCTGTTTTTT CASSLQDRRTGELFF
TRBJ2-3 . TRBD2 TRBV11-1 TGTGCCAGCAGCTTAAACCCTAGCGGGGGGGCCGTGAATACGCAGTATTTT CASSLNPSGGAVNTQYF
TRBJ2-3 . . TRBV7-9 TGTGCCAGCAGCCTCGCAGATACGCAGTATTTT CASSLADTQYF
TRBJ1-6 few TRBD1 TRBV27 TGTGCCAGCAGTTTCAGGGGGCCTGATTCACCCCTCCACTTT CASSFRGPDSPLHF
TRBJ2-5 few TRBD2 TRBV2 TGTGCCAGCAACCGACTAGCGGGCCAAGAGACCCAGTACTTC CASNRLAGQETQYF
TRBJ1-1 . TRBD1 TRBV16 TGTGCCAGCAGCCAACGCGGGACAGAGAGGGAAGAAGCTTTCTTT CASSQRGTEREEAFF
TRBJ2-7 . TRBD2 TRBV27 TGTGCCAGCAGTATTAGCGGGGACTACGAGCAGTACTTC CASSISGDYEQYF
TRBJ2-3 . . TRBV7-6 TGTGCCAGCAGCTTACAAGCGAGCCCGTCAAATACGCAGTATTTT CASSLQASPSNTQYF